The T cell receptor beta chain under discussion was sequenced for a study of T-cell memory formation after mild COVID-19. In the case of this clonotype: As yet, its antigen is unknown.

The CDR3 is 15 amino acids. The ends were cut back, 6 bases at V and 8 bases at J, with 22 bases in the middle. 5'RACE primed from the constant segment yielded TCR alpha and TCR beta cDNA libraries bearing sample barcodes and UMIs. MiXCR, applied by TCRdb to the 5' RACE reads, yields one record per CDR3 protein. The sample lists some 130,000 distinct CDR3 sequences, roughly 15% occurring once. The study, taken as a whole, reports: The study found balanced CD4/CD8 in clones contracting day 15 to 85 and a CD4+ lean in later expanders.

This clonotype was sampled from an adult woman who had mild COVID-19 (a few samples of this study predate the infection). Cell type and time point are not known. Sample: PBMCs or a T cell subset sorted from them (not recorded which). The rearrangement uses TRBV12-3 or TRBV12-4 and TRBJ1-2; no clear D gene. CDR3 in DNA: TGTGCCAGCAGCCCAGTGTCCCCTGCAGCTAGCGGCTACACCTTC. It yields the protein CASSPVSPAASGYTF.